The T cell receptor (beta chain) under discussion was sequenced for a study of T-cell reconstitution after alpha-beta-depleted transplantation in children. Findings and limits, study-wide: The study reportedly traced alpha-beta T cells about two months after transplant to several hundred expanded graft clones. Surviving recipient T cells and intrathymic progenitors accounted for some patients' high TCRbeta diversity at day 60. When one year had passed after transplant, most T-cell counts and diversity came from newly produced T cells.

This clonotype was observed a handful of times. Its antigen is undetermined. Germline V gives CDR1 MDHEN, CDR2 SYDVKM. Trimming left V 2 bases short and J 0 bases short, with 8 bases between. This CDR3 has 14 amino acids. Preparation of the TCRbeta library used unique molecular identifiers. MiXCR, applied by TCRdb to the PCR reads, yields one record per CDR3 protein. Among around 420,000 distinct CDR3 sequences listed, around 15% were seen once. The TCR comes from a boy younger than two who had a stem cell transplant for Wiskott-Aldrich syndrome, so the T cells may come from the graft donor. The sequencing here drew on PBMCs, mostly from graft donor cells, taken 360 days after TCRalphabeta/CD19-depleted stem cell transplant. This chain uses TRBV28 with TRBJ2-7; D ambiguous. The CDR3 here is CASSLVPSSYEQYF. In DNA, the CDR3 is TGTGCCAGCAGTTTAGTTCCTAGCTCCTACGAGCAGTACTTC.